This T cell receptor (beta chain) was observed in a study of shared clonotypes between healthy human individuals. Study-wide points: With several donors compared, 4.5% to 6.5% of naive CD4 clonotypes were shared. Some clonotypes were shared by all four sorted-subset donors, while others were not shared. The non-shared ones had lower generation probabilities than the shared ones. Estimated richness was generally greater in naive than memory subsets.

Every subset had its genomic DNA shared out evenly among several immunoSEQ plates. Generated by immunoSEQ multiplex PCR, the TCRdb table keeps only in-frame clones and is missing some. Of about 2 million clones listed, roughly 95% are singletons. About this clone: Its target is unknown.

CDR1 and CDR2 from the germline V gene are SGHRS and YFSETQ. The CDR3 is 14 residues long. The V and J ends lost 0 bases and 4 bases respectively, with 8 bases between them. The sequence derives from a man aged 18-30 years in good health. Sample: naive CD4+ T cells sorted from blood. The sample's subset: CD45RA+ positively selected. This rearrangement joins TRBV5-1 to TRBJ2-1; D remains ambiguous. The DNA for the CDR3 is TGCGCCAGCAGCTTGGGGACGCAATACAATGAGCAGTTCTTC. It specifies CASSLGTQYNEQFF.